This T cell receptor beta chain originates from a study of T cells after yellow fever vaccination. The study's findings and limits: Researchers cautioned that FACS-sorted repertoires could harbor abundant clonotypes contaminating from the bulk population.

UMIs and a universal primer site were added when TCR cDNA was made by 5'RACE template switching. TCRdb re-called the 5' RACE reads through MiXCR, storing one row per CDR3 protein. This repertoire shows some 150,000 distinct CDR3 sequences, 9.3% found once; its top ten account for around 35%. With V trimmed by 1 base and J by 0 bases, 9 bases remained unmatched. The V gene's germline CDR1 is LGHNA and CDR2 YSLEER. The CDR3 runs to 18 residues. The sample holds many counts of this clonotype. As yet, its antigen is unknown. This specimen was CD8+ T cells sorted from PBMCs, taken 45 days after the yellow fever booster vaccination. This receptor was taken from a man aged 18 to 29 who received the YFV17D yellow fever vaccine. The gene calls are TRBV4-3 and TRBJ1-5; TRBD1 matches at 7 bases. CDR3 coding DNA: TGCGCCAGCAGCCAAGTGTATGGGACAGTCGCTAGCAATCAGCCCCAGCATTTT. This encodes CASSQVYGTVASNQPQHF.